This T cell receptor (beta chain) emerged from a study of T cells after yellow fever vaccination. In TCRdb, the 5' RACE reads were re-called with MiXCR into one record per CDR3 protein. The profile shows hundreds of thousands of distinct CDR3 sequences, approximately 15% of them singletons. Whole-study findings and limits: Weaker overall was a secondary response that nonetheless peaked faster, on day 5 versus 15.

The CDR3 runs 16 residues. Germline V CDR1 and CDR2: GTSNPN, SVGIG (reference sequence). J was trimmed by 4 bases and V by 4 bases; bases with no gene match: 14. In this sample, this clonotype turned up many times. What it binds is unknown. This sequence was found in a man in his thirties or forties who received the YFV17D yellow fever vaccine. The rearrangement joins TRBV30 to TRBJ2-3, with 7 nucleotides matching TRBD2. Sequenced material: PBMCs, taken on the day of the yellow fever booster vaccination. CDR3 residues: CAWKHRLAGGPDTQYF. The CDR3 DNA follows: TGTGCCTGGAAACACCGACTAGCTGGGGGACCAGATACGCAGTATTTT.